This TCR beta chain was found in a study of Ad26.COV2.S vaccination and SARS-CoV-2 variants. The data were produced by immunoSEQ multiplex PCR, yet TCRdb's version contains in-frame clones alone and is incomplete. This table holds some 290,000 clones, around 84% found once. Treatment denoted: 15 to 20 received Ad26.COV2.S at low or high dose, single or two shots; about 5 received placebo; per-sample allocation not given. Day 63 after the first vaccine or placebo injection was the time point for sampling. This receptor was identified in a person aged 18-60 years who received the Ad26.COV2.S COVID-19 vaccine or a placebo. The material sequenced was peripheral blood, taken in a trial of Ad26.COV2.S vaccine versus placebo.

The CDR3 reads CASNERTGANEQFF. CDR3 bases: TGCGCCAGCAACGAGCGTACGGGGGCCAATGAGCAGTTCTTC. This chain connects TRBV5-1 to TRBJ2-1; TRBD1 or TRBD2 may be the D gene (6 bases each). There are 14 residues in the CDR3. Germline CDR1 SGHRS, CDR2 YFSETQ. Deletions cut 6 bases from V and 6 bases from J, with 16 bases between.